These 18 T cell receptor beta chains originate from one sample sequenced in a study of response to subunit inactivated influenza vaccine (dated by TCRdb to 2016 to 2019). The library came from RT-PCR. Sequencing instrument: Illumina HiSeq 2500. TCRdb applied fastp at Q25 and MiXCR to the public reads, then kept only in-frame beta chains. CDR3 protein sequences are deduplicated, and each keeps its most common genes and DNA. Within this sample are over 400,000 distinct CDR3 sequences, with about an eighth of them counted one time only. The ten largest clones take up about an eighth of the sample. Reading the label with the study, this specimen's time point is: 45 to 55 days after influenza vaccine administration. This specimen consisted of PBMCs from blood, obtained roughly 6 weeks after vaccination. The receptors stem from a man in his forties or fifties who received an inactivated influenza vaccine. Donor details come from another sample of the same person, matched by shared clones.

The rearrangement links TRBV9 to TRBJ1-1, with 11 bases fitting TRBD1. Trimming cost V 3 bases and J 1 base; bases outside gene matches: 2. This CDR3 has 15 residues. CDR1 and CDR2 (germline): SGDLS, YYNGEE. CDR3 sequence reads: CASSGTGGANTEAFF. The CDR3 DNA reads TGTGCCAGCAGCGGGACAGGGGGCGCGAACACTGAAGCTTTCTTT.

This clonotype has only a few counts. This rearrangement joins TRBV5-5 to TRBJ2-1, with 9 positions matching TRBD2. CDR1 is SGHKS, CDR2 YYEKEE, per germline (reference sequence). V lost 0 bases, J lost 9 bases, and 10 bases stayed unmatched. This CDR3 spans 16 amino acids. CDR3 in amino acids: CASSLAASGMVPEQFF. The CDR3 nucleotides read TGTGCCAGCAGCTTGGCGGCTAGCGGGATGGTTCCTGAGCAGTTCTTC.

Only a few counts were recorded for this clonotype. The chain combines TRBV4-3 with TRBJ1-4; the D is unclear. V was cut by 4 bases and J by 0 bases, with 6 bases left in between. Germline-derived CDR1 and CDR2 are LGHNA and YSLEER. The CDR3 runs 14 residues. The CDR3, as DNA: TGCGCCAGCAGCCTCACCACAACTAATGAAAAACTGTTTTTT. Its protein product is CASSLTTTNEKLFF.

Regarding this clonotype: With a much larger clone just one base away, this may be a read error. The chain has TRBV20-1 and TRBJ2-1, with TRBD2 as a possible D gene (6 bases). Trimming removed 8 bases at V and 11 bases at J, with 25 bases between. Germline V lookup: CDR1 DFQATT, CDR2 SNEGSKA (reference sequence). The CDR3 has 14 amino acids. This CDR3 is CSSKWDGRGGKQFF. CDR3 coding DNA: TGCAGTTCTAAGTGGGACGGGAGAGGTGGAAAGCAGTTCTTC.

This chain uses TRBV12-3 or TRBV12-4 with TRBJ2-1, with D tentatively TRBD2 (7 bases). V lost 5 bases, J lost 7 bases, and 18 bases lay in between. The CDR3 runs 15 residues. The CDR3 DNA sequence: TGTGCCAGCAGTCCCCTTTTCGGGGGGCGGAATGAGCAGTTCTTC. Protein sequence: CASSPLFGGRNEQFF.

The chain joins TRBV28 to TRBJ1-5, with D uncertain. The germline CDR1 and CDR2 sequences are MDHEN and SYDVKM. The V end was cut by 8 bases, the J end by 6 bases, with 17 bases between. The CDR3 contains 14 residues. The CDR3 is CASSWAGEVQPQHF. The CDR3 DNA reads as TGTGCCAGCTCTTGGGCGGGTGAAGTTCAGCCCCAGCATTTT.

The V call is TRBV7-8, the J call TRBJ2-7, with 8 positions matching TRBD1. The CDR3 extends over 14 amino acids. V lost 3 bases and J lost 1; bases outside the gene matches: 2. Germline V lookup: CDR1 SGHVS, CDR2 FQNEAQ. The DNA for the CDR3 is TGTGCCAGCAGCTTTTGGACAGGGTCCTACGAGCAGTACTTC. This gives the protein CASSFWTGSYEQYF.

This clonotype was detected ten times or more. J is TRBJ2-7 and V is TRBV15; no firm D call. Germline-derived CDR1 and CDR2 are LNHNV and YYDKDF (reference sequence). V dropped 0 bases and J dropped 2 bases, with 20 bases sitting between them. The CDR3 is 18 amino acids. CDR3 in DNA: TGTGCCACCAGCAGAGAGAGTGGTATATTGGAAACACCCTACGAGCAGTACTTC. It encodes CATSRESGILETPYEQYF. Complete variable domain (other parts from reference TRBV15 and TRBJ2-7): DAMVIQNPRYQVTQFGKPVTLSCSQTLNHNVMYWYQQKSSQAPKLLFHYYDKDFNNEADTPDNFQSRRPNTSFCFLDIRSPGLGDTAMYLCATSRESGILETPYEQYFGPGTRLTVT.

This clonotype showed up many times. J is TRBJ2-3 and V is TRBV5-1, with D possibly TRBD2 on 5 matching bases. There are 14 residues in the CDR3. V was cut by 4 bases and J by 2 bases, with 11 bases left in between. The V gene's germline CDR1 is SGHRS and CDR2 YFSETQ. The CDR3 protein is CASSPPGNTDTQYF. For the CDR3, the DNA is TGCGCCAGCAGCCCCCCGGGAAACACAGATACGCAGTATTTT.

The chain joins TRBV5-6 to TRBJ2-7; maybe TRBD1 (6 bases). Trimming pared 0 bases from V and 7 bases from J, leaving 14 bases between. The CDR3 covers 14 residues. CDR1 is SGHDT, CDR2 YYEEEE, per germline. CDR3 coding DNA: TGTGCCAGCAGCTTGGGTCTGGGGGCGAGTGAGCAGTACTTC. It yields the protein CASSLGLGASEQYF.

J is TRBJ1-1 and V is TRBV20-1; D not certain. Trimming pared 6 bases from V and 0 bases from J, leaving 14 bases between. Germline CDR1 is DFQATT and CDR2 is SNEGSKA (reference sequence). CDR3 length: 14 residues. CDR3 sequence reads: CSATARLMNTEAFF. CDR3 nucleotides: TGCAGTGCAACGGCCAGGCTGATGAACACTGAAGCTTTCTTT.

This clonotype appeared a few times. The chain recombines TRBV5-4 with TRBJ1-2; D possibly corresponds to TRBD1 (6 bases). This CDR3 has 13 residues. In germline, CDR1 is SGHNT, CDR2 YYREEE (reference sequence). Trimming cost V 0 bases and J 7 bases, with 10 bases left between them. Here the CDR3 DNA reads TGTGCCAGCAGCTTGGCGGGGGCGCTTGGCTACACCTTC. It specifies CASSLAGALGYTF.

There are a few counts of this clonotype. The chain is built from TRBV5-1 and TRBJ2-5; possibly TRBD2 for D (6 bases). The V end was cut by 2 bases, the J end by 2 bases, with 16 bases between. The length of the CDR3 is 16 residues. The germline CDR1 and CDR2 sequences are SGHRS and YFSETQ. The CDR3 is CASSLNGGGIQETQYF. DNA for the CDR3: TGCGCCAGCAGCTTAAACGGGGGAGGAATTCAAGAGACCCAGTACTTC. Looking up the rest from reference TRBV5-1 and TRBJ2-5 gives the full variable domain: KAGVTQTPRYLIKTRGQQVTLSCSPISGHRSVSWYQQTPGQGLQFLFEYFSETQRNKGNFPGRFSGRQFSNSRSEMNVSTLELGDSALYLCASSLNGGGIQETQYFGPGTRLLVL.

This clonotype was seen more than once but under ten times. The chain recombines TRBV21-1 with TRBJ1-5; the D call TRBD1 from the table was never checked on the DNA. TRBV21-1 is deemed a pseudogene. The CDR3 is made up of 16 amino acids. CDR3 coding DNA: TGTGCCAGCAGCGGACCCGGACGGCATAGCAATCAGCCCCAGCATTTT. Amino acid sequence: CASSGPGRHSNQPQHF.

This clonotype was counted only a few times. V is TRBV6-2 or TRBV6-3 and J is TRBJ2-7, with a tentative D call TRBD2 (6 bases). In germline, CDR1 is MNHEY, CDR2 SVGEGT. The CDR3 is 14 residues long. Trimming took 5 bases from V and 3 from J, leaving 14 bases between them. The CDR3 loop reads CASSPMDYLYEQYF. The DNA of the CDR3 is TGTGCCAGCAGTCCGATGGACTATCTCTACGAGCAGTACTTC.

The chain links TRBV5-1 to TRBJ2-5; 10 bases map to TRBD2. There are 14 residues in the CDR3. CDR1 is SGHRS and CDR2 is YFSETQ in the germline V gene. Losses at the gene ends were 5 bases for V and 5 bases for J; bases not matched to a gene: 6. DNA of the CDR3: TGCGCCAGCAGTCCATTGACTAGCGGGGAGACCCAGTACTTC. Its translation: CASSPLTSGETQYF.

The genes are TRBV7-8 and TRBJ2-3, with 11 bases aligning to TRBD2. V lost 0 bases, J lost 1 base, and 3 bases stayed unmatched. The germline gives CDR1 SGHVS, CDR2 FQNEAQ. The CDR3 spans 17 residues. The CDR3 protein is CASSLAATSGGTDTQYF. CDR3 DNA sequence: TGTGCCAGCAGCTTAGCCGCGACTAGCGGGGGCACAGATACGCAGTATTTT.

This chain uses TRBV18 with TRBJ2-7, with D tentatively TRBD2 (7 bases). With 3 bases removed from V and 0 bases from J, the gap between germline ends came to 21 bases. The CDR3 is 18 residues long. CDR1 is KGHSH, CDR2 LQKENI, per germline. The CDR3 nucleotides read TGTGCCAGCTCACCTGTTAGGGGGGGGCAGCTAAGCTCCTACGAGCAGTACTTC. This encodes CASSPVRGGQLSSYEQYF.